This paragraph covers one T cell receptor (beta chain) sequence. Its antigen is not known. Trimming removed 5 bases at V and 6 bases at J, with 18 bases between. The CDR3 contains 14 residues. CDR1 and CDR2 from the germline V gene are DFQATT and SNEGSKA (reference sequence). The treatment: roughly ten-day PBMC culture with coronavirus spike peptide pools or control peptides (ViraFEST assay). The dates of positive PCR tests extended from March through December 2020 and came before the US Alpha, Beta and Delta variants. These data originate in a study of vaccination and CD4 T cells after COVID-19. Turning to the study itself: Samples after vaccination came a median 72 days past dose two, ranging 14 to 241. Study-level results: Going from approximately 21 to 38, median SARS-CoV-2-reactive clonotypes did not rise significantly.

The Oncomine TCR Beta short-read assay sequenced DNA from cultured CD4+ T cells. Cultured CD4+ T cells yielded the extracted genomic DNA. TCRdb passed the PCR reads through MiXCR, listing each CDR3 protein once. This repertoire shows fewer than 7,000 distinct CDR3 sequences, about two thirds found once; its top ten account for approximately 45%. The chain couples TRBV20-1 to TRBJ2-3; D remains ambiguous. This clonotype originated in a human donor who had recovered from COVID-19. Sequencing was carried out using CD4+ T cells from blood, cultured in vitro. The CDR3 is CSAPGRLTRDTQYF. The CDR3 nucleotides read TGCAGTGCTCCAGGTCGGCTAACCCGGGATACGCAGTATTTT.